Listed below are T cell receptor beta chains from one sample, sequenced in a study of T cells in Graves' hyperthyroidism and ophthalmopathy. A single record per CDR3 protein comes from TCRdb applying MiXCR to the multiplex PCR reads. The profile shows roughly 570,000 distinct CDR3 sequences, more than 15% of them singletons. The specimen was blood. Source of these receptors: a young woman with Graves' hyperthyroidism. The CDR3 runs from the conserved cysteine through the conserved F or W. Fields, in order: V gene, J gene, clone size, D gene, CDR3 protein, CDR3 DNA. D genes are given only for firm matches. Where a row states a size, it is once, few, many or the class of an expanded clone; other rows omit it.

V: TRBV30
J: TRBJ1-1
size: many
D: TRBD1
CDR3: CAWRATQGAQAFF
DNA: TGTGCCTGGAGAGCTACTCAGGGGGCTCAAGCTTTCTTT

V: TRBV18
J: TRBJ1-6
size: few
D: TRBD1
CDR3: CASSRNLGGASYNSPLHF
DNA: TGTGCCAGCTCACGGAACCTAGGGGGCGCATCCTATAATTCACCCCTCCACTTT

V: TRBV12-3/TRBV12-4
J: TRBJ1-2
size: few
D: -
CDR3: CASSLRAAGGYTF
DNA: TGTGCCAGCAGTTTAAGAGCTGCTGGTGGCTACACCTTC

V: TRBV7-9
J: TRBJ2-3
size: many
D: -
CDR3: CASSLEIGRTDTQYF
DNA: TGTGCCAGCAGCTTAGAGATCGGTCGCACAGATACGCAGTATTTT

V: TRBV6-1
J: TRBJ1-4
size: many
D: -
CDR3: CASRQGFMPLTNEKLFF
DNA: TGTGCCAGCAGGCAGGGATTTATGCCTTTGACTAATGAAAAACTGTTTTTT

V: TRBV5-1
J: TRBJ2-3
size: many
D: -
CDR3: CASSARDTDTQYF
DNA: TGCGCCAGCAGCGCACGGGACACAGATACGCAGTATTTT

V: TRBV29-1
J: TRBJ1-1
size: -
D: -
CDR3: CSVSGGNTEAFF
DNA: TGCAGCGTCTCGGGAGGGAACACTGAAGCTTTCTTT

V: TRBV28
J: TRBJ2-2
size: few
D: TRBD2
CDR3: CASSPLGRGVTGELFF
DNA: TGTGCCAGCAGTCCCCTGGGGAGGGGTGTCACCGGGGAGCTGTTTTTT

V: TRBV5-6
J: TRBJ1-6
size: few
D: -
CDR3: CASSPTGRSSPLHF
DNA: TGTGCCAGCAGCCCTACAGGGAGATCTTCACCCCTCCACTTT

V: TRBV7-2
J: TRBJ2-1
size: many
D: TRBD2
CDR3: CASSPLAGPGYNEQFF
DNA: TGTGCCAGCAGCCCGTTAGCGGGGCCTGGATACAATGAGCAGTTCTTC

V: TRBV7-9
J: TRBJ1-1
size: few
D: -
CDR3: CASSPRTVKNTEAFF
DNA: TGTGCCAGCAGCCCAAGGACAGTTAAGAACACTGAAGCTTTCTTT

V: TRBV7-9
J: TRBJ2-7
size: few
D: TRBD2
CDR3: CASSLNPGTSGRGYYEQYF
DNA: TGTGCCAGCAGCTTAAACCCAGGGACTAGCGGGAGAGGATACTACGAGCAGTACTTC

V: TRBV20-1
J: TRBJ2-2
size: few
D: TRBD2
CDR3: CSAMPAGAVGELFF
DNA: TGCAGTGCTATGCCAGCGGGAGCGGTCGGGGAGCTGTTTTTT

V: TRBV20-1
J: TRBJ2-7
size: many
D: -
CDR3: CSARSGTAGSYEQYF
DNA: TGCAGTGCTAGGTCAGGGACTGCCGGCTCCTACGAGCAGTACTTC

V: TRBV19
J: TRBJ2-1
size: few
D: -
CDR3: CASSIGGAYYNEQFF
DNA: TGTGCCAGTAGTATAGGGGGCGCGTACTACAATGAGCAGTTCTTC

V: TRBV30
J: TRBJ2-7
size: many
D: TRBD1
CDR3: CAWKRTGHEQYF
DNA: TGTGCCTGGAAGAGGACAGGTCACGAGCAGTACTTC

V: TRBV7-2
J: TRBJ2-4
size: few
D: TRBD2
CDR3: CASSRKGLAEIKNIQYF
DNA: TGTGCCAGCAGCAGAAAAGGACTAGCGGAGATCAAAAACATTCAGTACTTC

V: TRBV6-1
J: TRBJ1-2
size: once
D: -
CDR3: CASSRGGGNYGYTF
DNA: TGTGCCAGCAGCCGGGGGGGGGGTAACTATGGCTACACCTTC

V: TRBV27
J: TRBJ2-5
size: many
D: -
CDR3: CASSFDYQETQYF
DNA: TGTGCCAGCAGTTTCGATTACCAAGAGACCCAGTACTTC

V: TRBV12-3/TRBV12-4
J: TRBJ2-1
size: many
D: -
CDR3: CASSLRTWGLERNNEQFF
DNA: TGTGCCAGCAGTTTAAGAACCTGGGGGCTGGAGCGTAACAATGAGCAGTTCTTC

V: TRBV5-6
J: TRBJ2-7
size: few
D: -
CDR3: CASSLAPAASYEQYF
DNA: TGTGCCAGCAGCTTGGCCCCGGCCGCATCCTACGAGCAGTACTTC

V: TRBV5-6
J: TRBJ1-1
size: few
D: -
CDR3: CASSFGAHTEAFF
DNA: TGTGCCAGCAGCTTCGGGGCGCACACTGAAGCTTTCTTT

V: TRBV18
J: TRBJ2-5
size: -
D: -
CDR3: CASPPISQGIETQYF
DNA: TGTGCCAGCCCACCGATTAGCCAGGGAATAGAGACCCAGTACTTC

V: TRBV27
J: TRBJ1-5
size: few
D: TRBD1
CDR3: CASSRDRVDQPQHF
DNA: TGTGCCAGCAGCCGGGACAGGGTGGATCAGCCCCAGCATTTT

V: TRBV13
J: TRBJ2-5
size: many
D: -
CDR3: CASSSRGTQYF
DNA: TGTGCCAGCAGCTCTAGAGGCACCCAGTACTTC

V: TRBV12-5
J: TRBJ2-1
size: few
D: TRBD2
CDR3: CASQLADTYNEQFF
DNA: TGTGCTAGCCAACTAGCGGATACTTACAATGAGCAGTTCTTC

V: TRBV20-1
J: TRBJ1-6
size: many
D: -
CDR3: CSAEGTANNSPLHF
DNA: TGCAGTGCAGAGGGTACCGCTAATAATTCACCCCTCCACTTT

V: TRBV4-1
J: TRBJ2-1
size: -
D: TRBD2
CDR3: CASSQASGRAGGNEQFF
DNA: TGCGCCAGCAGCCAAGCCAGCGGGAGGGCCGGAGGCAATGAGCAGTTCTTC

V: TRBV5-5
J: TRBJ2-1
size: many
D: -
CDR3: CASSLASADEQFF
DNA: TGTGCCAGCAGCTTGGCCAGCGCCGATGAGCAGTTCTTC

V: TRBV5-7
J: TRBJ1-1
size: few
D: TRBD1
CDR3: CASSGGQVKRSNTEAFF
DNA: TGTGCCAGCAGCGGGGGACAGGTTAAAAGATCGAACACTGAAGCTTTCTTT

V: TRBV12-3/TRBV12-4
J: TRBJ2-2
size: many
D: -
CDR3: CAILPDNTGELFF
DNA: TGTGCCATCCTACCCGATAACACCGGGGAGCTGTTTTTT

V: TRBV7-9
J: TRBJ2-1
size: few
D: -
CDR3: CASSLRTLGFNNEQFF
DNA: TGTGCCAGCAGCTTAAGGACTCTAGGGTTCAACAATGAGCAGTTCTTC

V: TRBV9
J: TRBJ2-7
size: many
D: -
CDR3: CASSVGGTAYEQYF
DNA: TGTGCCAGCAGCGTCGGAGGGACAGCCTACGAGCAGTACTTC

V: TRBV13
J: TRBJ1-1
size: -
D: -
CDR3: CASSPQGRLEAFF
DNA: TGTGCCAGCAGCCCTCAAGGCCGCCTGGAGGCTTTCTTT

V: TRBV4-1
J: TRBJ1-5
size: few
D: -
CDR3: CASSQGMHF
DNA: TGCGCCAGCAGCCAAGGTATGCATTTT

V: TRBV7-2
J: TRBJ2-7
size: many
D: -
CDR3: CASSLAGVGEQYF
DNA: TGTGCCAGCAGCTTAGCGGGAGTAGGCGAGCAGTACTTC

V: TRBV11-3
J: TRBJ2-5
size: -
D: TRBD2
CDR3: CASSLRSGAQETQYF
DNA: TGTGCCAGCAGCTTAAGAAGCGGGGCCCAAGAGACCCAGTACTTC

V: TRBV7-9
J: TRBJ1-4
size: many
D: -
CDR3: CASSQNSGEKLFF
DNA: TGTGCCAGCAGCCAAAACTCGGGAGAAAAACTGTTTTTT

V: TRBV12-3/TRBV12-4
J: TRBJ2-7
size: many
D: -
CDR3: CASSLQSYEQYF
DNA: TGTGCCAGCAGTTTACAGAGCTACGAGCAGTACTTC

V: TRBV28
J: TRBJ2-5
size: many
D: TRBD2
CDR3: CASSPAVAGQETQYF
DNA: TGTGCCAGCAGTCCAGCAGTAGCGGGACAAGAGACCCAGTACTTC

V: TRBV12-3/TRBV12-4
J: TRBJ2-5
size: many
D: TRBD2
CDR3: CASSSPILAGGETQYF
DNA: TGTGCCAGCAGCTCTCCTATTCTAGCGGGAGGGGAGACCCAGTACTTC

V: TRBV3-1
J: TRBJ2-4
size: many
D: TRBD1
CDR3: CASSQNTGTGNIQYF
DNA: TGTGCCAGCAGCCAGAACACCGGGACAGGGAACATTCAGTACTTC

V: TRBV27
J: TRBJ1-1
size: many
D: -
CDR3: CASLSPRDAEAFF
DNA: TGTGCCAGCCTCTCCCCACGGGACGCTGAAGCTTTCTTT

V: TRBV7-6
J: TRBJ2-1
size: few
D: -
CDR3: CASSLRFSDYEQFF
DNA: TGTGCCAGCAGCTTAAGGTTCTCGGATTATGAGCAGTTCTTC

V: TRBV20-1
J: TRBJ1-2
size: many
D: -
CDR3: CSARETLGGSYGYTF
DNA: TGCAGTGCTAGAGAGACTTTGGGAGGCAGCTATGGCTACACCTTC

V: TRBV30
J: TRBJ1-6
size: -
D: -
CDR3: CAWTAGRYNSPLHF
DNA: TGTGCCTGGACAGCGGGTCGATATAATTCACCCCTCCACTTT

V: TRBV5-6
J: TRBJ1-2
size: -
D: TRBD1
CDR3: CASSVGTGGRNGYTF
DNA: TGTGCCAGCAGCGTCGGGACAGGGGGCCGGAATGGCTACACCTTC

V: TRBV29-1
J: TRBJ2-7
size: few
D: -
CDR3: CSVVQGPYEQYF
DNA: TGCAGCGTTGTACAGGGACCCTACGAGCAGTACTTC

V: TRBV3-1
J: TRBJ2-1
size: many
D: -
CDR3: CASSATGVGWNEQFF
DNA: TGTGCCAGCAGCGCGACCGGAGTGGGTTGGAATGAGCAGTTCTTC

V: TRBV20-1
J: TRBJ2-7
size: -
D: -
CDR3: CSAREEYEQYF
DNA: TGCAGTGCTAGAGAGGAGTACGAGCAGTACTTC

V: TRBV3-1
J: TRBJ2-2
size: -
D: -
CDR3: CASSRQGSGAGELFF
DNA: TGTGCCAGCAGCCGCCAGGGTAGTGGAGCCGGGGAGCTGTTTTTT

V: TRBV27
J: TRBJ1-4
size: -
D: -
CDR3: CASSLGGRINEKLFF
DNA: TGTGCCAGCAGTTTAGGAGGGCGAATTAATGAAAAACTGTTTTTT